Sequencing of this T cell receptor beta chain was carried out in a study of blood T cell repertoires in COVID-19. Across the study: From T cells, B-cell-depleted T cells, or PBMCs came the material, which was cDNA or gDNA.

CDR1 LGHDT and CDR2 YNNKEL come from the germline V gene (reference sequence). This CDR3 comprises 13 residues. V was cut by 6 bases and J by 7 bases, with 13 bases left in between. The table lists this clone with a count of one. In the authors' methods: From reference gene primer amplification, estimates of nucleated cell counts were derived. Sequencing was performed with immunoSEQ multiplex PCR; in TCRdb, only in-frame clones are kept and a portion is missing. D and trimming come from the DNA, and the V and J calls and clone size come from that table. The sample contains about 21,000 clones, roughly 80% of which appear only once.

Sequenced input: peripheral blood. The receptor was derived from a middle-aged man with acute or convalescent COVID-19. The rearrangement joins TRBV3-1 (or the pseudogene TRBV3-2) to TRBJ1-5; possibly TRBD1 for D (5 bases). The CDR3 is CASRAGPGQPQHF. The CDR3, as DNA: TGTGCCAGCAGGGCGGGGCCGGGGCAGCCCCAGCATTTT.